Listed here are 21 T cell receptor beta chains from one sample, sequenced in a study of T cell responses to AZD1222 COVID-19 vaccine. Some clones are missing from TCRdb's copy, which holds only in-frame ones; the method was immunoSEQ multiplex PCR. The repertoire holds about 130,000 clones, about nine tenths seen once, with around 1% in the top ten. The material sequenced was peripheral blood, taken 28 days after the second AZD1222 dose. Receptor source: an adult who received the AZD1222 COVID-19 vaccine.

This sequence joins TRBV2 and TRBJ1-2; 7 bases are shared with TRBD1. Germline CDR1 reads SNHLY; CDR2 reads FYNNEI. V shed 6 bases and J 8 bases; nucleotides not matched to a gene: 9. This CDR3 spans 13 amino acids. CDR3 amino acids: CASSWTGFEGYTF. In nucleotides, the CDR3 is TGTGCCAGCAGCTGGACAGGATTTGAGGGCTACACCTTC.

This chain connects TRBV3-1 (or the pseudogene TRBV3-2) to TRBJ1-6; TRBD1 aligns across 9 bases. The junction had 14 bases not matched to a gene; V was cut back by 6 bases and J by 8 bases. Germline V gene sequence: CDR1 LGHDT, CDR2 YNNKEL (reference sequence). The CDR3 length is 17 residues. CDR3 in DNA: TGTGCCAGCAGACGAGGGGCGGGACAGGGAAGGGATTCACCCCTCCACTTT. Amino acids: CASRRGAGQGRDSPLHF.

Of note for this clone: At one boundary the junction diverges from the germline segment, which might be a read error. The rearrangement links TRBV6-5 to TRBJ2-7, with TRBD1 identical over 7 bases. CDR1 is MNHEY, CDR2 SVGAGI, per germline. The CDR3 consists of 11 residues. The chain's CDR3 is CPQGCTYEQYF. CDR3 sequence (DNA): TGCCCACAGGGGTGTACCTACGAGCAGTACTTC.

The sample holds a few counts of this clone. V gene TRBV5-4 combines with J gene TRBJ2-7; TRBD2 matches at 12 bases. The CDR3 is 17 amino acids. Germline CDR1 and CDR2: SGHNT and YYREEE (reference sequence). The ends lost 0 bases at V and 2 bases at J; junction bases unmatched: 6. The CDR3 bases are TGTGCCAGCAGCTTGGCGTGGCTAGCGGGAGGGCCCTACGAGCAGTACTTC. This encodes CASSLAWLAGGPYEQYF. Combining the CDR3 with reference TRBV5-4 and TRBJ2-7 gives the whole variable domain ETGVTQSPTHLIKTRGQQVTLRCSSQSGHNTVSWYQQALGQGPQFIFQYYREEENGRGNFPPRFSGLQFPNYSSELNVNALELDDSALYLCASSLAWLAGGPYEQYFGPGTRLTVT.

This chain uses TRBV5-1 with TRBJ2-1; TRBD1 aligns across 7 bases. Germline V gene sequence: CDR1 SGHRS, CDR2 YFSETQ. Trimming took 4 bases from V and 8 from J; bases not matched to a gene: 15. The CDR3 spans 16 residues. The CDR3 DNA reads TGCGCCAGCAGCCCCCAGACAGGGTATCTGGGGCATGAGCAGTTCTTC. Protein sequence: CASSPQTGYLGHEQFF.

This chain connects TRBV24-1 to TRBJ1-5; D unresolved. CDR1 KGHDR and CDR2 SFDVKD come from the germline V gene. V lost 2 bases and J 7 bases, leaving 11 bases between the germline ends. This CDR3 is 14 amino acids long. The CDR3 nucleotides read TGTGCCACCAGTGATTCAGGAACGTACCAGCCCCAGCATTTT. Translating gives CATSDSGTYQPQHF.

The V gene is TRBV5-5, the J gene TRBJ2-5; D is possibly TRBD1 (6 bases). V shed 2 bases and J shed 5 bases, with 22 bases lying between them. The CDR3 has 17 amino acids. The germline CDR1 and CDR2 sequences are SGHKS and YYEKEE (reference sequence). The CDR3 DNA sequence: TGTGCCAGCAGCTTTTTTCCCCCATCAGGACAGTGGGAGACCCAGTACTTC. This encodes CASSFFPPSGQWETQYF.

The chain couples TRBV27 to TRBJ1-2; weak D call: TRBD1 (6 bases). The germline V and J ends were trimmed by 5 bases and 7 bases, with 17 bases remaining between them. The germline gives CDR1 MNHEY, CDR2 SMNVEV (reference sequence). This CDR3 comprises 14 residues. The CDR3 sequence: CASSPRQVSSGYTF. The CDR3 DNA reads TGTGCCAGCAGTCCTAGACAGGTTTCTAGTGGCTACACCTTC.

V and J are TRBV29-1 and TRBJ1-2; 7 bases line up with TRBD1. The CDR3 covers 12 residues. CDR1 and CDR2 from the germline V gene are SQVTM and ANQGSEA. J lost 4 bases, V lost 5 bases, and 4 bases had no gene match. DNA for the CDR3: TGCAGCGTTATCCGGGACAGCTATGGCTACACCTTC. Amino acids: CSVIRDSYGYTF.

This rearrangement joins TRBV7-3 to TRBJ2-3, with unresolved D. There are 15 residues in the CDR3. The ends were cut back, 1 base at V and 1 base at J, with 9 bases in the middle. Looked up from germline, CDR1 is SGHTA and CDR2 is FQGTGA. DNA of the CDR3: TGTGCCAGCAGCTTAATCGGCTCCCGCACAGATACGCAGTATTTT. This sequence encodes CASSLIGSRTDTQYF.

The chain employs TRBV2 and TRBJ2-2, with 8 positions matching TRBD2. The germline V gene encodes CDR1 SNHLY and CDR2 FYNNEI. V dropped 7 bases and J dropped 1; count of bases not matched to a gene: 11. The CDR3 is made up of 17 amino acids. The CDR3, as DNA: TGTGCCAGCAATGCCAACCCAACTAGCGGGAACACCGGGGAGCTGTTTTTT. This codes for CASNANPTSGNTGELFF.

This clone was observed once. This chain connects TRBV4-2 to TRBJ2-7; the match to TRBD2 covers 12 bases. This CDR3 is built from 15 residues. Unmatched junction bases numbered 7, after V lost 1 base and J lost 9 bases. Per the germline V gene, CDR1 is LGHNA and CDR2 is YNFKEQ. The CDR3, as DNA: TGTGCCAGCAGCCAAGGGCTAGCGGGAGGGTATTGGCAGTACTTC. Protein sequence: CASSQGLAGGYWQYF.

V and J are TRBV24-1 and TRBJ2-1; 8 bases are a match to TRBD2. The V segment lost 7 bases and the J segment 8 bases; nucleotides outside the gene matches: 9. The CDR3 runs to 14 residues. Per germline, CDR1 KGHDR and CDR2 SFDVKD. The CDR3 DNA reads TGTGCCACCAGCCTGGGCGGGGGGCAGGATGAGCAGTTCTTC. Its protein is CATSLGGGQDEQFF.

The rearrangement joins TRBV5-7 to TRBJ1-1, with a possible D match to TRBD1 (6 bases). TRBV5-7 falls under the ORF class, with uncertain function. The germline V and J ends were trimmed by 4 bases and 7 bases, with 14 bases remaining between them. The CDR3 runs 13 residues. The CDR3 loop is CASSTNRDDEAFF. The CDR3, as DNA: TGTGCCAGCAGCACCAACAGGGATGATGAAGCTTTCTTT.

This CDR3 is CASSSSGNTGELFF. CDR3 in DNA: TGTGCCAGCAGCTCCTCCGGGAACACCGGGGAGCTGTTTTTT. The J gene is TRBJ2-2, the V gene TRBV7-3; D is unresolved. From germline, CDR1 is SGHTA and CDR2 FQGTGA. The V end lost 4 bases, the J end lost 1 base, and 7 bases lay between the germline ends. The CDR3 length is 14 residues.

This chain connects TRBV20-1 to TRBJ1-3, with no clear D. There are 14 residues in the CDR3. CDR1 is DFQATT and CDR2 is SNEGSKA in the germline V gene (reference sequence). V was shortened by 3 bases and J by 1 base, with 10 bases between the two germline ends. CDR3 DNA: TGCAGTGCTAGTGACGAACATTCTGGAAACACCATATATTTT. Translating gives CSASDEHSGNTIYF.

V and J are TRBV29-1 and TRBJ2-4; a weak D match, TRBD1 (5 bases). From germline, CDR1 is SQVTM and CDR2 ANQGSEA. Trimming shortened V by 0 bases and J by 3 bases, and 12 bases separated the two germline ends. The CDR3 runs 15 residues. The CDR3 reads CSVEDIGRVKNIQYF. DNA of the CDR3: TGCAGCGTTGAAGACATAGGCAGGGTCAAAAACATTCAGTACTTC. The full variable domain, in which reference TRBV29-1 and TRBJ2-4 provide the parts outside the CDR3, is SAVISQKPSRDICQRGTSLTIQCQVDSQVTMMFWYRQQPGQSLTLIATANQGSEATYESGFVIDKFPISRPNLTFSTLTVSNMSPEDSSIYLCSVEDIGRVKNIQYFGAGTRLSVL.

The V gene is TRBV27, the J gene TRBJ1-2, with a weak D call TRBD1 (5 bases). The CDR3 is made up of 14 amino acids. V dropped 7 bases and J dropped 4 bases, with 16 bases sitting between them. Germline V gene sequence: CDR1 MNHEY, CDR2 SMNVEV (reference sequence). CDR3 region: CASTQAGGVYGYTF. CDR3 coding DNA: TGTGCCAGCACTCAAGCGGGGGGTGTCTATGGCTACACCTTC.

CDR3 DNA: TGCGCCAGCAGCTTGGTTCGGGTATCGGGTGGGTCACCCCTCCACTTT. Amino acids: CASSLVRVSGGSPLHF. V is TRBV5-1 and J is TRBJ1-6, with D unresolved. Germline CDR1 SGHRS, CDR2 YFSETQ. The CDR3 is 16 residues long. V lost 0 bases, J lost 10 bases, and 17 bases lay in between.

The chain has TRBV2 and TRBJ2-7; D is unclear. The CDR3 length is 13 residues. V dropped 4 bases and J dropped 3 bases, with 10 bases sitting between them. The germline V gene has CDR1 SNHLY and CDR2 FYNNEI. The CDR3 DNA is TGTGCCAGCAGTGTTCTTCAGAGCTACGAGCAGTACTTC. This translates into CASSVLQSYEQYF.

The genes are TRBV19 and TRBJ1-1; D ambiguous. Trimming pared 8 bases from V and 3 bases from J, leaving 4 bases between. This CDR3 contains 10 residues. Per the germline V gene, CDR1 is LNHDA and CDR2 is SQIVND (reference sequence). The CDR3 protein is CASGHTEAFF. For the CDR3, the DNA is TGTGCCAGTGGTCACACTGAAGCTTTCTTT.